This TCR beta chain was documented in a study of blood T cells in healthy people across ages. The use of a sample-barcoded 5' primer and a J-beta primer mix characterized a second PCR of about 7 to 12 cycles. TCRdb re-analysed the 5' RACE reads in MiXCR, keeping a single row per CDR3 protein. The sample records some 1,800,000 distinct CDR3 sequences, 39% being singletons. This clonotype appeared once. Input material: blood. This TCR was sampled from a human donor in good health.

CDR3 amino acids: CASSYLGGADAFF. Here the CDR3 DNA reads TGTGCCAGCAGTTACTTGGGGGGCGCAGACGCTTTCTTT. The V call is TRBV6-6, the J call TRBJ1-1; D possibly corresponds to TRBD1 (6 bases). V was cut by 1 base and J by 11 bases, with 14 bases left in between. The germline gives CDR1 MNHNY, CDR2 SVGAGI (reference sequence). This CDR3 contains 13 residues.